These 12 T cell receptor beta chains share one sample of origin, sequenced in a study of vaccination effects on CD4 cells after COVID-19. Produced via immunoSEQ multiplex PCR; TCRdb's table is partial and in-frame only. The data show just under 65,000 clones, about 80% seen once. These TCRs' antigens remain unknown. Using viral peptide pools, the ViraFEST assay grew out antigen-specific CD4+ T cells prior to sequencing. The authors isolated CD4+ T cells after about 10 days of culture. Neither prior SARS-CoV-2 infection nor positive nucleocapsid antibodies were present in the vaccine recipients. The source was CD4+ T cells from PBMCs cultured with HCoV-OC43 spike peptides, collected before COVID-19 vaccination. Subset here: HCoV-OC43 spike overlapping peptide pool stimulation. The source is a human donor who received a COVID-19 vaccine.

This clone was counted only a few times. The rearrangement uses TRBV10-3 and TRBJ1-1; D remains ambiguous. The ends were cut back, 5 bases at V and 4 bases at J, with 8 bases in the middle. This CDR3 region has 12 residues. Germline-derived CDR1 and CDR2 are ENHRY and SYGVKD. CDR3 sequence reads: CAISYEGTEAFF. CDR3 nucleotides: TGTGCCATCAGTTATGAGGGCACTGAAGCTTTCTTT.

This clone turned up a few times. The V call is TRBV7-6, the J call TRBJ2-2; the D gene is possibly TRBD2 (7 bases). Germline CDR1 SGHVS, CDR2 FNYEAQ. The V gene lost 0 bases and the J gene lost 6 bases, with 14 bases spanning the gap. The CDR3 runs to 16 residues. The CDR3 region has the DNA TGTGCCAGCAGCTTAGCTCCGGGGGGCGGGTCCGGGGAGCTGTTTTTT. This encodes CASSLAPGGGSGELFF.

The chain employs TRBV6-5 and TRBJ2-1; TRBD1 matches at 7 bases. The CDR3 spans 14 residues. Germline V gene sequence: CDR1 MNHEY, CDR2 SVGAGI. Germline trimming cut 6 bases from V and 8 bases from J; bases unmatched to any gene: 10. CDR3 nucleotide sequence: TGTGCCAGCAGCCTTTCTGGACAGGTCTATGAGCAGTTCTTC. Residues: CASSLSGQVYEQFF.

This clone was seen only a few times. This chain links TRBV7-9 with TRBJ1-1, with TRBD1 identical over 9 bases. V lost 5 bases to trimming and J lost 5 bases; unmatched junction nucleotides: 12. The CDR3 runs 16 residues. The germline gives CDR1 SEHNR, CDR2 FQNEAQ (reference sequence). The CDR3: CASSPHYRGRGTEAFF. The DNA of the CDR3 is TGTGCCAGCAGCCCGCATTACAGGGGGCGCGGAACTGAAGCTTTCTTT.

This clone is a singleton in its sample. V usage is TRBV25-1 and J usage is TRBJ2-5; possible D gene TRBD2, 5 bases. The CDR3 spans 14 residues. CDR1 MGHDK and CDR2 SYGVNS come from the germline V gene. V was clipped by 2 bases and J by 5 bases, with 12 bases between them. The CDR3 nucleotides are TGTGCCAGCAGTGAACCCAGTCGAGGGGAGACCCAGTACTTC. Amino acids: CASSEPSRGETQYF.

The chain uses TRBV4-1 and TRBJ2-1; 8 nucleotides match TRBD2. The CDR3 totals 16 residues. Germline CDR1 reads MGHRA; CDR2 reads YSYEKL. V dropped 1 base and J dropped 6; count of bases not matched to a gene: 8. This CDR3 reads CASSQGPHAGGNEQFF. DNA for the CDR3: TGCGCCAGCAGCCAAGGGCCCCACGCGGGAGGCAATGAGCAGTTCTTC.

The gene calls are TRBV3-1 (or the pseudogene TRBV3-2) and TRBJ2-3; 12 positions match TRBD2. V gave up 4 bases and J gave up 13 bases; unmatched junction bases: 18. Germline CDR1 reads LGHDT; CDR2 reads YNNKEL (reference sequence). This CDR3 spans 17 amino acids. The CDR3 DNA is TGTGCCAGCAGCCCCCCAAGGACTAGCGGGGCAAAAAGTCGGGAGTATTTT. Amino acid sequence: CASSPPRTSGAKSREYF.

This CDR3 reads CASSFQGNTGELFF. In DNA, the CDR3 is TGTGCCAGCAGTTTTCAGGGGAACACCGGGGAGCTGTTTTTT. This chain connects TRBV2 to TRBJ2-2; a weak D match, TRBD1 (5 bases). Trimming took 5 bases from V and 1 from J, leaving 8 bases between them. Germline V gene sequence: CDR1 SNHLY, CDR2 FYNNEI. The CDR3 is made up of 14 amino acids.

This clone came up a few times. The chain recombines TRBV28 with TRBJ2-7; possibly TRBD2 for D (6 bases). CDR1 and CDR2 (germline): MDHEN, SYDVKM. Trimming pared 6 bases from V and 2 bases from J, leaving 14 bases between. The CDR3 is made up of 14 amino acids. The CDR3 reads CASRLNRGTYEQYV. CDR3 bases: TGTGCCAGCAGACTAAACCGGGGGACCTACGAGCAGTACGTC.

The chain recombines TRBV3-1 (or the pseudogene TRBV3-2) with TRBJ2-2; 7 bases map to TRBD1. The CDR3 consists of 15 residues. The V and J ends lost 2 bases and 6 bases, in that order; junction bases with no gene match: 6. The germline V gene encodes CDR1 LGHDT and CDR2 YNNKEL (reference sequence). CDR3 residues: CASSQHIRGPGELFF. CDR3 DNA sequence: TGTGCCAGCAGCCAACATATAAGGGGGCCCGGGGAGCTGTTTTTT.

This chain joins TRBV27 and TRBJ1-2; 9 nucleotides line up with TRBD1. After removal of 0 bases from V and 7 bases from J, the junction contained 6 bases not matched to a gene. Germline lookup yields CDR1 MNHEY and CDR2 SMNVEV (reference sequence). The CDR3 has 15 amino acids. The CDR3: CASSLSLQGAGGYTF. In DNA, the CDR3 is TGTGCCAGCAGTTTATCGTTACAGGGGGCGGGTGGCTACACCTTC.

V usage is TRBV5-1 and J usage is TRBJ1-2, with D unclear. V lost 1 base, J lost 5 bases, and 9 bases lay in between. The CDR3 covers 13 residues. Germline CDR1 and CDR2: SGHRS and YFSETQ. The CDR3 loop reads CASSLSEGYGYTF. The CDR3 region has the DNA TGCGCCAGCAGCTTGTCGGAAGGGTATGGCTACACCTTC.